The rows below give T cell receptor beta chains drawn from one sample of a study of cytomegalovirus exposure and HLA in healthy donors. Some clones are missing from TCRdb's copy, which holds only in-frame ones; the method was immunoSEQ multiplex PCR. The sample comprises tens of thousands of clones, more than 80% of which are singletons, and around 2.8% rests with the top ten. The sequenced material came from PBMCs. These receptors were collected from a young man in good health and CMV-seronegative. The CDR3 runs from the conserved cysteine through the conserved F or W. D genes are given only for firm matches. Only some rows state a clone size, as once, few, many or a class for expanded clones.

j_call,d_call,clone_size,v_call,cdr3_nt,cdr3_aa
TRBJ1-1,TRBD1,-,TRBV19,TGTGCCAGTACACGACAGGGAGGCGGATTGAACACTGAAGCTTTCTTT,CASTRQGGGLNTEAFF
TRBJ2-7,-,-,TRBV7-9,TGTGCCAGCAGCCGAAGCGCGAATCTCTACGAGCAGTACTTC,CASSRSANLYEQYF
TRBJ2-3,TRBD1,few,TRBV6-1,TGTGCCAGCAGTGAAGGACAGGGGGCAGATACGCAGTATTTT,CASSEGQGADTQYF
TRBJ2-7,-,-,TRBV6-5,TGTGCCAGCAGTTATAAGAGCTCCTACGAGCAGTACTTC,CASSYKSSYEQYF
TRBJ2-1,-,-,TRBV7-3,TGTGCCAGCAGCTTAGAGGCCCAGGGGTACAATGAGCAGTTCTTC,CASSLEAQGYNEQFF
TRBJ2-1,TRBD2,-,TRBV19,TGTGCCAGTAGTTATAAGCGGGGACGCTCCTACAATGAGCAGTTCTTC,CASSYKRGRSYNEQFF
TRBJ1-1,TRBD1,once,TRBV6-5,TGTGCCAGCAGTTCTTACAGGGGTAACACTGAAGCTTTCTTT,CASSSYRGNTEAFF
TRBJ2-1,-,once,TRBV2,TGTGCCAGCAGTGAGAGGGGACTCAGGGGGTACAATGAGCAGTTCTTC,CASSERGLRGYNEQFF
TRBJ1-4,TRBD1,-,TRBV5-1,TGCGCCAGCAGCTCTTCCGGGACAGGGCCCGAAAAACTGTTTTTT,CASSSSGTGPEKLFF
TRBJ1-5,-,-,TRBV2,TGTGCCAGCAGTGTAGGGGTCTTATATCAGCCCCAGCATTTT,CASSVGVLYQPQHF
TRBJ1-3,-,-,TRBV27,TGTGCCAGCAGTCCGGTCTCTGGAAACACCATATATTTT,CASSPVSGNTIYF
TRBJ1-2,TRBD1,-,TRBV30,TGTGCCTGGAGTGCCCACAGGGGTAGGGGAGCTAACTATGGCTACACCTTC,CAWSAHRGRGANYGYTF
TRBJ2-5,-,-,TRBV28,TGTGCCAGCAGTTTATCCCAGGGTGGAGAGACCCAGTACTTC,CASSLSQGGETQYF
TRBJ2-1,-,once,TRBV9,TGTGCCAGCAGCGTAGGCCAGGGTCTTGGCAATGAGCAGTTCTTC,CASSVGQGLGNEQFF
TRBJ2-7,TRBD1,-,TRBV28,TGTGCCAGCAGTTTATACGGTCCACGATACCTGAGACAGGGGAAGACCTACGAGCAGTACTTC,CASSLYGPRYLRQGKTYEQYF
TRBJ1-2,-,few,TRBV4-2,TGTGCCAGCAGCCAAGACCCCCCAGGTTCCCTAGCGGGCGGCTACACCTTC,CASSQDPPGSLAGGYTF
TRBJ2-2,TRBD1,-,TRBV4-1,TGCGCCAGCAGCCCGGGGACAGCGCTACCCGGGGAGCTGTTTTTT,CASSPGTALPGELFF
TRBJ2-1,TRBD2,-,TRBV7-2,TGTGCCAGCAGCTGGACTAGCGGGAGCGTTTCCCGAAATGAGCAGTTCTTC,CASSWTSGSVSRNEQFF
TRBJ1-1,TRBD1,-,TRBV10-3,TGTGCCATCAGGGGGACAGGGCAAACTGAAGCTTTCTTT,CAIRGTGQTEAFF
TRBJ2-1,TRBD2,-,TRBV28,TGTGCCAGCCTAGGGACTAGCGGGTCCTCCTACAATGAGCAGTTCTTC,CASLGTSGSSYNEQFF
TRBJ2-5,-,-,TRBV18,TGTGCCAGCTCACCCGGACAGAACCAAGAGACCCAGTACTTC,CASSPGQNQETQYF
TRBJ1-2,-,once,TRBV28,TGTGCCAGCACCCTGGGGGTCGGGGGGGGCCCTTTTAACTATGGCTACACCTTC,CASTLGVGGGPFNYGYTF
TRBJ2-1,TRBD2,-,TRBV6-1,TGTGCCAGCTTGATAGCGGGGGGTTACAATGAGCAGTTCTTC,CASLIAGGYNEQFF
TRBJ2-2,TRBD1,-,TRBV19,TGTGCCAGTAGTATGGGGACAGGGGTTAAGACCGGGGAGCTGTTTTTT,CASSMGTGVKTGELFF
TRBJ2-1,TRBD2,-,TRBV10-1,TGCGCCAGCAGTGCGATCACTAGCGCGGCCTACAATGAGCAGTTCTTC,CASSAITSAAYNEQFF